These T cell receptor beta chains were read from a single sample in a study of cytomegalovirus exposure and HLA in healthy donors. Sequenced by immunoSEQ multiplex PCR; TCRdb stores in-frame clones only, minus some. Altogether around 72,000 clones are present, 60% to 75% being singletons, with the ten largest covering less than 25%. Sequencing was performed on PBMCs. The receptors shown here come from a man aged 35 to 55 in good health and CMV-seropositive. Each CDR3 is given with its conserved first and last residue. Each record gives: J gene, V gene, D gene, clone size, CDR3 DNA, CDR3 protein. A D gene is named only where the DNA matches it firmly. Where a row states a size, it is once, few, many or the class of an expanded clone; other rows omit it.

J gene: TRBJ1-4
V gene: TRBV28
D gene: TRBD1
clone size: -
CDR3 DNA: TGTGCCAGCAGTCCAGCACAGGGGAATGAAAAACTGTTTTTT
CDR3 protein: CASSPAQGNEKLFF

J gene: TRBJ1-4
V gene: TRBV7-9
D gene: TRBD1
clone size: -
CDR3 DNA: TGTGCCAGCACCCCGACAGGGCTTAATGAAAAACTGTTTTTT
CDR3 protein: CASTPTGLNEKLFF

J gene: TRBJ2-3
V gene: TRBV7-8
D gene: -
clone size: -
CDR3 DNA: TGTGCCAGCAGCTTCCCAGTTAGCGGAGAAGGCACAGATACGCAGTATTTT
CDR3 protein: CASSFPVSGEGTDTQYF

J gene: TRBJ2-1
V gene: TRBV5-1
D gene: TRBD2
clone size: -
CDR3 DNA: TGCGCCAGCAGCTTAGAGCGGGGGTTTAACAATGAGCAGTTCTTC
CDR3 protein: CASSLERGFNNEQFF

J gene: TRBJ2-7
V gene: TRBV4-1
D gene: -
clone size: -
CDR3 DNA: TGCGCCAGCAGCGCAGACTTGTCCTACGAGCAGTACTTC
CDR3 protein: CASSADLSYEQYF

J gene: TRBJ2-5
V gene: TRBV18
D gene: TRBD2
clone size: -
CDR3 DNA: TGTGCCAGCTCACCACTAGCGGGGATTCGGATGGAGACCCAGTACTTC
CDR3 protein: CASSPLAGIRMETQYF

J gene: TRBJ1-5
V gene: TRBV7-9
D gene: -
clone size: few
CDR3 DNA: TGTGCCAGCAGCTTAGACTATCAGCCCCAGCATTTT
CDR3 protein: CASSLDYQPQHF

J gene: TRBJ2-4
V gene: TRBV7-2
D gene: -
clone size: -
CDR3 DNA: TGTGCCAGCAGCTCGCCGTCGGGGGGCCGCGAAAACATTCAGTACTTC
CDR3 protein: CASSSPSGGRENIQYF

J gene: TRBJ2-7
V gene: TRBV19
D gene: -
clone size: -
CDR3 DNA: TGTGCCAGTAGTATGGCCGGGACTTCCTCCTACGAGCAGTACTTC
CDR3 protein: CASSMAGTSSYEQYF

J gene: TRBJ2-7
V gene: TRBV9
D gene: TRBD2
clone size: -
CDR3 DNA: TGTGCCAGCAGCGTTAGCGGGGCTAGTGAGCAGTACTTC
CDR3 protein: CASSVSGASEQYF

J gene: TRBJ2-3
V gene: TRBV4-3
D gene: TRBD2
clone size: -
CDR3 DNA: TGCGCCAGCAGCCAAGTAGCGGGCGCTAGCACAGATACGCAGTATTTT
CDR3 protein: CASSQVAGASTDTQYF

J gene: TRBJ2-7
V gene: TRBV10-2
D gene: TRBD1
clone size: -
CDR3 DNA: TGCGCCAGCAGTGAGTCTTGGGACAGTCTCTCCTACGAGCAGTACTTC
CDR3 protein: CASSESWDSLSYEQYF

J gene: TRBJ1-2
V gene: TRBV28
D gene: -
clone size: -
CDR3 DNA: TGTGCCAGCAGTTTCGGGACACCAAAGATCTATGGCTACACCTTC
CDR3 protein: CASSFGTPKIYGYTF

J gene: TRBJ2-5
V gene: TRBV7-2
D gene: -
clone size: -
CDR3 DNA: TGTGCCAGCAAAGGGGGGGTGGGGCAAGAGACCCAGTACTTC
CDR3 protein: CASKGGVGQETQYF

J gene: TRBJ2-5
V gene: TRBV27
D gene: -
clone size: -
CDR3 DNA: TGTGCCAGCAGTTTGGAGGAGACCCAGTACTTC
CDR3 protein: CASSLEETQYF

J gene: TRBJ2-1
V gene: TRBV9
D gene: -
clone size: -
CDR3 DNA: TGTGCCAGCAGCGTTGGACAGTCGGACACGTGGTACAATGAGCAGTTCTTC
CDR3 protein: CASSVGQSDTWYNEQFF

J gene: TRBJ2-7
V gene: TRBV7-9
D gene: -
clone size: once
CDR3 DNA: TGTGCCAGCAGTCAGGGACTTGACGAGCAGTACTTC
CDR3 protein: CASSQGLDEQYF

J gene: TRBJ1-6
V gene: TRBV5-1
D gene: TRBD1
clone size: -
CDR3 DNA: TGCGCCAGCAGCTCGGCCCAGGGGGTAGGCTCACCCCTCCACTTT
CDR3 protein: CASSSAQGVGSPLHF

J gene: TRBJ2-3
V gene: TRBV6-5
D gene: TRBD2
clone size: -
CDR3 DNA: TGTGCCAGCATCAGTAGCGGGGGGCTGGATACGCAGTATTTT
CDR3 protein: CASISSGGLDTQYF

J gene: TRBJ2-7
V gene: TRBV5-1
D gene: -
clone size: -
CDR3 DNA: TGCGCCAGCAGCTTGGGCGGCGGTAGCTCCTACGAGCAGTACTTC
CDR3 protein: CASSLGGGSSYEQYF

J gene: TRBJ2-5
V gene: TRBV5-1
D gene: TRBD1
clone size: -
CDR3 DNA: TGCGCCAGCAGCTTGGGACCGGGACAGCAAGAGACCCAGTACTTC
CDR3 protein: CASSLGPGQQETQYF

J gene: TRBJ1-1
V gene: TRBV6-6
D gene: -
clone size: few
CDR3 DNA: TGTGCCAGCCGGTGGAACACTGAAGCTTTCTTT
CDR3 protein: CASRWNTEAFF